This T cell receptor beta chain came from a study of blood T cell repertoires in COVID-19. Study overall: Italy, Spain and the United States were the sources of the convalescent and acute COVID-19 samples.

With 7 bases removed from V and 3 bases from J, the gap between germline ends came to 13 bases. The CDR3 loop spans 13 amino acids. The data were produced by immunoSEQ multiplex PCR, yet TCRdb's version contains in-frame clones alone and is incomplete. Of about 52,000 clones in the sample, 90% are singletons; the top ten hold 3.1%. The chain carries TRBV12-3 or TRBV12-4 and TRBJ2-7; D perhaps matches TRBD2 (5 bases). This TCR was sampled from a human donor in a cohort sampled during active COVID-19. The sample consisted of peripheral blood. The CDR3 DNA is TGTGCCAGCACCAGGACTGGGGACTACGAGCAGTACTTC. This translates into CASTRTGDYEQYF.